This T cell receptor beta chain stems from a study of blood T cell repertoires in COVID-19. Study-level background: T cells, B-cell-depleted T cells, or PBMCs provided the cDNA or gDNA that served as material.

CDR3 size: 13 residues. J was trimmed by 4 bases and V by 5 bases; bases with no gene match: 5. Germline values: CDR1 MDHEN, CDR2 SYDVKM. As handled by the study authors: Reference gene primer amplification gave estimated nucleated cell counts. The protocol was immunoSEQ multiplex PCR, while the TCRdb copy is restricted to in-frame clones and leaves out a portion. V, J and clone size reflect that table, while D and trimming were determined from the DNA. The table records tens of thousands of clones, 73% of them present only once. This chain connects TRBV28 to TRBJ2-7; 7 bases agree with TRBD2. The sequencing sample was made of peripheral blood. The sequence derives from an older man with acute or convalescent COVID-19. The CDR3 DNA sequence: TGTGCCAGCAGTCCCCAGCGGGGATACGAGCAGTACTTC. Translating it yields CASSPQRGYEQYF.